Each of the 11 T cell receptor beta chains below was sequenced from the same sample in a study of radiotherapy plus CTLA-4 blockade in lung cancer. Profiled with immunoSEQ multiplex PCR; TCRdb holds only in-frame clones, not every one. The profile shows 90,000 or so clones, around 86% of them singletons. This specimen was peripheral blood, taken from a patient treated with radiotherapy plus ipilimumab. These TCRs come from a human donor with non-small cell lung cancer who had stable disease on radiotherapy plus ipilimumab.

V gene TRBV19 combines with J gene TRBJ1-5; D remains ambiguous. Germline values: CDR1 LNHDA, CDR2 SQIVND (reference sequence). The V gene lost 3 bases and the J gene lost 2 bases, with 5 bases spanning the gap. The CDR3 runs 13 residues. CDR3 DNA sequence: TGTGCCAGTAGTATTCTGGGCAATCAGCCCCAGCATTTT. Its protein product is CASSILGNQPQHF.

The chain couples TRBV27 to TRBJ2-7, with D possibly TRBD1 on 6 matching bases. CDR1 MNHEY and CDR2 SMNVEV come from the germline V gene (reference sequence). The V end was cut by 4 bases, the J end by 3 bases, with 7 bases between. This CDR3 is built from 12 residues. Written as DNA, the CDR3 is TGTGCCAGCAGTTCACAGGGCTACGAGCAGTACTTC. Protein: CASSSQGYEQYF.

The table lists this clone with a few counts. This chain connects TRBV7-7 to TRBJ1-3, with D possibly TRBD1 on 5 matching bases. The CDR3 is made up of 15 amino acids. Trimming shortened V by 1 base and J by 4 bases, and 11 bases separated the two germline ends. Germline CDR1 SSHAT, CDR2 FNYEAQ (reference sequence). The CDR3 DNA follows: TGTGCCAGCAGCTTAGAGGAGGGACCGGGAAACACCATATATTTT. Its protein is CASSLEEGPGNTIYF.

CDR3 loop: CASSEKRAGVNTGELFF. The CDR3 region has the DNA TGCGCCAGCAGTGAGAAGAGGGCGGGTGTGAACACCGGGGAGCTGTTTTTT. The chain carries TRBV10-2 and TRBJ2-2, with TRBD2 as a possible D gene (5 bases). Germline V gene sequence: CDR1 WSHSY, CDR2 SAAADI. Trimming took off 2 bases at V and 1 base at J, with 14 bases between the two ends. CDR3 size: 17 residues.

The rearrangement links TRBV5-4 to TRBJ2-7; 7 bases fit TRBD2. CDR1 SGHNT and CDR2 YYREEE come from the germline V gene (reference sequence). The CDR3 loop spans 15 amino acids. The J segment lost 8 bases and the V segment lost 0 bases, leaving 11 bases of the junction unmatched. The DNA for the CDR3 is TGTGCCAGCAGCTTGGAGGCTAGCGGAGGTATGAAGCAGTACTTC. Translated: CASSLEASGGMKQYF.

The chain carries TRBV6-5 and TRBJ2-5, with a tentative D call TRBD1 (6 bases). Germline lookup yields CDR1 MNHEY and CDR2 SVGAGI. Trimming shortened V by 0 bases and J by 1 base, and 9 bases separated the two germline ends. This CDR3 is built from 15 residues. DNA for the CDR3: TGTGCCAGCAGTTACTCAAGACAGGCCCAAGAGACCCAGTACTTC. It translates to CASSYSRQAQETQYF.

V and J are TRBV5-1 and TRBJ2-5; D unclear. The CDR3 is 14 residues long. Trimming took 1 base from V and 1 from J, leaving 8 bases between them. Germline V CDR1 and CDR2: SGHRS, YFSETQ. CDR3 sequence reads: CASSLTSPQETQYF. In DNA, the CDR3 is TGCGCCAGCAGCTTGACATCCCCCCAAGAGACCCAGTACTTC.

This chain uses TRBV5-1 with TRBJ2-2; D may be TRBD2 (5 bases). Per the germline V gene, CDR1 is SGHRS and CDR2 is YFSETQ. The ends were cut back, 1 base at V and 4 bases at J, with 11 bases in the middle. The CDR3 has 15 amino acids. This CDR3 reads CASSLNQDSTGELFF. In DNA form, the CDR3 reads TGCGCCAGCAGCTTGAATCAGGACTCCACCGGGGAGCTGTTTTTT.

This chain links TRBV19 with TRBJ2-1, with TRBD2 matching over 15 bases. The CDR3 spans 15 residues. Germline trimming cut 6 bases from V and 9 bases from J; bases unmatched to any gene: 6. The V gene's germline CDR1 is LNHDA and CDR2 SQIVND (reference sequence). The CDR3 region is CASRRTSGGAGEQFF. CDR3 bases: TGTGCCAGTAGGAGGACTAGCGGGGGGGCGGGTGAGCAGTTCTTC.

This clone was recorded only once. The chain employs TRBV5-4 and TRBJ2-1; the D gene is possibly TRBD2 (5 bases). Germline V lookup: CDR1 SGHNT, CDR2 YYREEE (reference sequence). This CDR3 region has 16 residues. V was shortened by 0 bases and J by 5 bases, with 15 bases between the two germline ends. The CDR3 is CASSLVGGVLNNEQFF. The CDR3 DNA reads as TGTGCCAGCAGCTTGGTTGGAGGCGTACTCAACAATGAGCAGTTCTTC. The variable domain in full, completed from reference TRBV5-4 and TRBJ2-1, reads ETGVTQSPTHLIKTRGQQVTLRCSSQSGHNTVSWYQQALGQGPQFIFQYYREEENGRGNFPPRFSGLQFPNYSSELNVNALELDDSALYLCASSLVGGVLNNEQFFGPGTRLTVL.

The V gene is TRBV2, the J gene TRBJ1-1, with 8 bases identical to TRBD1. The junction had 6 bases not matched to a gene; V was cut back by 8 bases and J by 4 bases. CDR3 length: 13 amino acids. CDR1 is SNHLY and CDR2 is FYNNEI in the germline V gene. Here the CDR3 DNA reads TGTGCCAGCCAGGGGGCGATGAGCACTGAAGCTTTCTTT. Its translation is CASQGAMSTEAFF.